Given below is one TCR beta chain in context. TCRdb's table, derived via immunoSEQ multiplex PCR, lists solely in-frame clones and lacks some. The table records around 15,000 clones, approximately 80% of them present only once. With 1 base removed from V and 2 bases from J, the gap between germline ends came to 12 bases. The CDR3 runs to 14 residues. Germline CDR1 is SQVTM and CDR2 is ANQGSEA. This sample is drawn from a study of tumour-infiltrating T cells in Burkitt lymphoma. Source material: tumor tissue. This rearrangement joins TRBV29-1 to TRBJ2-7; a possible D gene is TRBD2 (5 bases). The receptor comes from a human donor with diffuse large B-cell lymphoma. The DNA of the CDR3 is TGCAGCGTTGAAGGGTCCAGCGGAACCTACGAGCAGTACTTC. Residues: CSVEGSSGTYEQYF.